This entry describes one T cell receptor beta chain. The germline gives CDR1 SGHNT, CDR2 YYREEE (reference sequence). The V gene end was trimmed by 1 base and the J gene end by 0 bases; junction bases not matched to a gene: 5. This CDR3 has 16 residues. Using its own MiXCR run on the 5' RACE reads, TCRdb lists one record per CDR3 protein. This sample yields about 55,000 distinct CDR3 sequences, of which approximately 17% are seen a single time; around 2% belongs to the top ten. Naive CD4+ T cells were purified with Tregs depleted by CD25. The chain couples TRBV5-4 to TRBJ2-3, with 7 bases matching TRBD2. Material: naive CD4+ T cells sorted from blood. Documented subset: naive CD4+ T cells, CD4+CD45RA+CD25-. The source of this sequence is a female donor with breast cancer. The DNA of the CDR3 is TGTGCCAGCAGCTTGCCTAGCGGTCGAAGCACAGATACGCAGTATTTT. The encoded protein is CASSLPSGRSTDTQYF.